This TCR beta chain was retrieved from a study of beta chain features in type 1 diabetes. Across the whole study: Age, gender, cell numbers and subset yield matched between patients and controls. Study outcomes and limitations: All four CD4+ subsets from Type 1 diabetes patients carried moderately but significantly shorter TCRB CDR3s. Cells with high TCR expression could be over-represented when cDNA is sequenced.

The germline V gene has CDR1 SGHTA and CDR2 FQGNSA. This CDR3 is 13 amino acids long. Trimming removed 2 bases from V and 5 bases from J, with 9 bases in between. This clone was found a few times. The antigen remains undetermined. The sequenced template was cDNA made from the entire isolated RNA. The assay was immunoSEQ multiplex PCR, and TCRdb's table has in-frame clones only and misses some. The sample has around 300,000 clones, around 15% seen once; the top ten hold over 5.5%. Sequenced: central memory CD4+ T cells from blood. The J gene is TRBJ2-5, the V gene TRBV7-2; D ambiguous. The clonotype comes from a young man in good health. The CDR3 region is CASSLPVQETQYF. CDR3 DNA: TGTGCCAGCAGCTTACCTGTCCAGGAGACCCAGTACTTC.